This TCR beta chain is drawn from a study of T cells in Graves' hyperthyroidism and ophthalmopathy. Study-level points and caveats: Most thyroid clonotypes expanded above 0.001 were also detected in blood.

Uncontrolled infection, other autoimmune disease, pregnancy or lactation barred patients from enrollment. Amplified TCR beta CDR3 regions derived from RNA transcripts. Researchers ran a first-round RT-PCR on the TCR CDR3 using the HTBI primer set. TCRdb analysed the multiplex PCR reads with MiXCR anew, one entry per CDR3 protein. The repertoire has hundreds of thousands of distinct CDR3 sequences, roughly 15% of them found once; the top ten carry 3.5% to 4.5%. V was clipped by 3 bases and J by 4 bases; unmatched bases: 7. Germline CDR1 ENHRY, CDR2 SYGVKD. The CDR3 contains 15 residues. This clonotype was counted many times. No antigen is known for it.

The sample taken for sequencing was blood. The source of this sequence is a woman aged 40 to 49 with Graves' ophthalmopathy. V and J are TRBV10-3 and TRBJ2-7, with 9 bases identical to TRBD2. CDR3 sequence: CAISDPTSGQYEQYF. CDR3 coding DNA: TGTGCCATCAGTGACCCGACTAGCGGTCAATACGAGCAGTACTTC.